The clone carrying this T cell receptor (beta chain) showed up just once. Its antigen is currently unknown. The data derive from a study of CD8 T cells in Susac syndrome. Study-level information: Patients with Susac syndrome had blood drawn and were at that point therapy-naive, on corticosteroids, or on intravenous immunoglobulin alone. Study observations and caveats: CD4+ T cell repertoires in Susac syndrome lacked clonal expansion.

The RNA input was 0.5 to 1 ug, and it was reverse transcribed with random hexamers. TCR beta CDR3 was amplified by immunoSEQ multiplex PCR. This amplification extended across 54 Vbeta and 13 Jbeta segments. One entry per CDR3 protein, called by TCRdb with MiXCR from the immunoSEQ multiplex PCR reads. In the table there are some 99,000 distinct CDR3 sequences, roughly 94% of which are singletons. The CDR3 covers 16 residues. V trimming: 6 bases; J trimming: 1 base; junction bases outside the gene matches: 12. The rearrangement joins TRBV12-3 or TRBV12-4 to TRBJ2-7; 7 bases fit TRBD1. The TCR comes from a human donor with Susac syndrome. Sequencing input: CD4+ T cells from PBMCs. The CDR3 loop is CASSRTGPIGSYEQYF. DNA for the CDR3: TGTGCCAGCAGCAGGACAGGCCCCATTGGGTCCTACGAGCAGTACTTC.